These 23 T cell receptor beta chains were all obtained from the same sample, sequenced in a study of OX40 agonist ivuxolimab in advanced cancers. Assay: immunoSEQ multiplex PCR; the TCRdb copy retains only in-frame clones and omits some. The sample includes tens of thousands of clones, approximately 86% seen only once; the top ten take 3% to 4.5%. The sample here was CD4+ or CD8+ T cells sorted from blood, taken in a trial of the OX40 agonist ivuxolimab. All receptors come from an adult with an advanced solid tumor such as melanoma, head and neck, liver or kidney cancer.

The CDR3 sequence is CASTSRGDTQYF. In DNA, the CDR3 is TGTGCCAGCACTAGCCGAGGGGATACGCAGTATTTT. The rearrangement links TRBV13 to TRBJ2-3, with D possibly TRBD2 on 5 matching bases. This CDR3 is 12 amino acids long. The V gene lost 7 bases and the J gene lost 6 bases, with 11 bases spanning the gap. Germline CDR1 is PRHDT and CDR2 is FYEKMQ (reference sequence).

The rearrangement joins TRBV19 to TRBJ1-3; D unresolved. V gave up 5 bases and J gave up 1 base, with 12 bases separating them. This CDR3 has 15 residues. Germline lookup yields CDR1 LNHDA and CDR2 SQIVND (reference sequence). DNA of the CDR3: TGTGCCAGTAGTCCGACTTTCCGATCTGGAAACACCATATATTTT. It encodes CASSPTFRSGNTIYF.

V and J are TRBV18 and TRBJ2-7; D is uncertain. V lost 1 base and J lost 1, with 8 bases in between. CDR3 length: 14 residues. Germline-derived CDR1 and CDR2 are KGHSH and LQKENI. Here the CDR3 DNA reads TGTGCCAGCTCACCACTTTCAGAGTCCTACGAGCAGTACTTC. Translation gives CASSPLSESYEQYF.

This chain joins TRBV6-4 and TRBJ2-3; D may be TRBD2 (5 bases). This CDR3 is 13 amino acids long. Germline CDR1 is MRHNA and CDR2 is SNTAGT. V shed 4 bases and J shed 3 bases, with 8 bases lying between them. The CDR3 region has the DNA TGTGCCAGCAGTGTTCCGGGGACAGATACGCAGTATTTT. Translating it yields CASSVPGTDTQYF.

The chain is built from TRBV7-8 and TRBJ2-7; D is undetermined. Trimming cost V 2 bases and J 6 bases, with 8 bases left between them. This CDR3 comprises 12 residues. Germline V gives CDR1 SGHVS, CDR2 FQNEAQ. CDR3 loop: CASSLITSEQYF. In nucleotides, the CDR3 is TGTGCCAGCAGCTTAATCACCTCCGAGCAGTACTTC.

The gene calls are TRBV15 and TRBJ2-7; D call uncertain. V lost 0 bases to trimming and J lost 0 bases, with 12 bases between them. Germline V gene lookup returns CDR1 LNHNV and CDR2 YYDKDF (reference sequence). The CDR3 consists of 16 residues. The CDR3 loop reads CATSRDRRTSSYEQYF. In DNA form, the CDR3 reads TGTGCCACCAGCAGAGATCGGAGAACCAGCTCCTACGAGCAGTACTTC.

The chain uses TRBV27 and TRBJ2-3; 9 bases are shared with TRBD2. The V segment lost 5 bases and the J segment 3 bases; nucleotides outside the gene matches: 15. CDR1 is MNHEY, CDR2 SMNVEV, per germline (reference sequence). The CDR3 totals 18 residues. CDR3 bases: TGTGCCAGCAGTCCCGCGGGAGGGGGCTCTTTTGGGACAGATACGCAGTATTTT. Residues: CASSPAGGGSFGTDTQYF.

V and J are TRBV27 and TRBJ1-1, with a possible D match to TRBD1 (5 bases). CDR3 length: 15 residues. Germline lookup yields CDR1 MNHEY and CDR2 SMNVEV (reference sequence). V was cut by 4 bases and J by 0 bases, with 12 bases left in between. The CDR3 DNA follows: TGTGCCAGCAGTTCTCCAGGGACTATGAACACTGAAGCTTTCTTT. As protein: CASSSPGTMNTEAFF.

The gene calls are TRBV5-1 and TRBJ1-2, with 7 bases identical to TRBD1. The CDR3 sequence is 13 residues long. The germline CDR1 and CDR2 sequences are SGHRS and YFSETQ. V shed 2 bases, J shed 4 bases, and the junction held 2 bases outside the gene matches. The CDR3 loop reads CASSLQGTYGYTF. CDR3 in DNA: TGCGCCAGCAGCTTACAGGGGACCTATGGCTACACCTTC.

The chain is built from TRBV2 and TRBJ2-5; D unresolved. V lost 0 bases to trimming and J lost 1 base, with 9 bases between them. The CDR3 totals 15 residues. The germline V gene encodes CDR1 SNHLY and CDR2 FYNNEI. The CDR3 sequence: CASSEAGRAQETQYF. CDR3 DNA sequence: TGTGCCAGCAGTGAAGCGGGAAGGGCCCAAGAGACCCAGTACTTC.

CDR3 in amino acids: CASRDRGGGTEAFF. The CDR3 DNA sequence: TGTGCCAGCAGAGACAGGGGCGGGGGCACTGAAGCTTTCTTT. This chain joins TRBV6-6 and TRBJ1-1, with 8 bases aligning to TRBD1. V lost 6 bases, J lost 4 bases, and 7 bases stayed unmatched. Germline V gives CDR1 MNHNY, CDR2 SVGAGI (reference sequence). CDR3 length equals 14 residues.

This chain uses TRBV4-2 with TRBJ1-1; 7 bases line up with TRBD1. CDR3 length equals 15 residues. The V gene end was trimmed by 1 base and the J gene end by 1 base; junction bases not matched to a gene: 3. Germline CDR1 LGHNA, CDR2 YNFKEQ. DNA of the CDR3: TGTGCCAGCAGCCAAGTCGACAGGGAGAACACTGAAGCTTTCTTT. Protein sequence: CASSQVDRENTEAFF.

A remark on this clone: One end of the junction does not line up with germline, which may come from a read error. The chain employs TRBV11-2 and TRBJ1-4, with D possibly TRBD1 on 6 matching bases. Germline assignment: CDR1 SGHAT and CDR2 FQNNGV. The CDR3 spans 14 residues. CDR3 nucleotides: TGTGCCAGCAGCCTAGACGGGGGCAATGAAAAACTGTTTTTT. Protein sequence: CASSLDGGNEKLFF.

The rearrangement uses TRBV6-1 and TRBJ1-3; 9 bases agree with TRBD1. The CDR3 loop spans 14 amino acids. After removal of 6 bases from V and 3 bases from J, the junction contained 3 bases not matched to a gene. Germline V CDR1 and CDR2: MNHNS, SASEGT. The CDR3 bases are TGTGCCAGCAGGGACAGGGGAATTGGAAACACCATATATTTT. Residues: CASRDRGIGNTIYF.

The chain uses TRBV7-2 and TRBJ2-1, with a weak D call TRBD1 (6 bases). CDR3 length equals 13 residues. The germline V and J ends were trimmed by 3 bases and 8 bases, with 11 bases remaining between them. Germline V gives CDR1 SGHTA, CDR2 FQGNSA. CDR3 loop: CASSFKDSDEQFF. The CDR3 bases are TGTGCCAGCAGCTTCAAGGACAGCGATGAGCAGTTCTTC.

This clone was seen a single time. V is TRBV5-6 and J is TRBJ2-5; 7 positions match TRBD2. Germline CDR1 SGHDT, CDR2 YYEEEE. V lost 1 base and J lost 5; bases outside the gene matches: 5. The length of the CDR3 is 14 residues. CDR3 nucleotides: TGTGCCAGCAGCTTGCTGGCGGGAGTGGAGACCCAGTACTTC. This translates into CASSLLAGVETQYF.

This chain uses TRBV29-1 with TRBJ2-5; maybe TRBD1 (6 bases). This CDR3 has 14 amino acids. CDR1 and CDR2 (germline): SQVTM, ANQGSEA. V lost 3 bases to trimming and J lost 2 bases, with 13 bases between them. The CDR3 DNA reads as TGCAGCGTTGAGAAACAGGGACGACAAGAGACCCAGTACTTC. This encodes CSVEKQGRQETQYF. The full variable domain, its missing parts supplied by reference TRBV29-1 and TRBJ2-5, is SAVISQKPSRDICQRGTSLTIQCQVDSQVTMMFWYRQQPGQSLTLIATANQGSEATYESGFVIDKFPISRPNLTFSTLTVSNMSPEDSSIYLCSVEKQGRQETQYFGPGTRLLVL.

The chain couples TRBV7-8 to TRBJ2-1; 7 bases fit TRBD2. V was pared by 0 bases and J by 10 bases, with 6 bases of the junction left unmatched. CDR3 length: 14 residues. The germline V gene has CDR1 SGHVS and CDR2 FQNEAQ. The CDR3 sequence is CASSLARLAWEQFF. CDR3 DNA sequence: TGTGCCAGCAGCTTAGCGAGACTAGCATGGGAGCAGTTCTTC.

The V and J genes are TRBV7-2 and TRBJ1-5, with D unclear. V gave up 1 base and J gave up 6 bases, with 13 bases separating them. Germline V lookup: CDR1 SGHTA, CDR2 FQGNSA. The CDR3 covers 15 residues. CDR3 loop: CASSLVLGGSQPQHF. DNA for the CDR3: TGTGCCAGCAGCTTAGTGTTGGGTGGAAGTCAGCCCCAGCATTTT.

This clone has a handful of counts. The rearrangement joins TRBV19 to TRBJ2-2; D remains ambiguous. Trimming left V 6 bases short and J 7 bases short, with 9 bases between. The CDR3 loop spans 12 amino acids. Germline V gene data show CDR1 as LNHDA and CDR2 as SQIVND (reference sequence). This chain's CDR3 is CASRMMGGELFF. The CDR3 DNA reads TGTGCCAGTAGGATGATGGGCGGGGAGCTGTTTTTT.

The V and J genes are TRBV14 and TRBJ1-6, with D possibly TRBD1 on 5 matching bases. Germline loops: CDR1 SGHDN, CDR2 FVKESK. This CDR3 is 14 amino acids long. Trimming took 5 bases from V and 8 from J, leaving 13 bases between them. As DNA, the CDR3 is TGTGCCAGCAGCGAGGGCAGGGTGCATTCACCCCTCCACTTT. Its protein product is CASSEGRVHSPLHF.

The chain recombines TRBV14 with TRBJ2-4; 8 positions match TRBD2. The J segment lost 2 bases and the V segment lost 0 bases, leaving 6 bases of the junction unmatched. The CDR3 is 17 amino acids. The germline V gene encodes CDR1 SGHDN and CDR2 FVKESK. The CDR3 loop reads CASSQDTIAGTKNIQYF. In DNA, the CDR3 is TGTGCCAGCAGCCAAGATACGATAGCGGGAACCAAAAACATTCAGTACTTC.

The J gene is TRBJ2-1, the V gene TRBV27; 12 bases map to TRBD2. The CDR3 has 16 residues. V dropped 8 bases and J dropped 6; count of bases not matched to a gene: 11. Germline V gene data show CDR1 as MNHEY and CDR2 as SMNVEV (reference sequence). DNA of the CDR3: TGTGCCAGCCGGGGTTTGACTAGCGGGAGAGGCAATGAGCAGTTCTTC. This translates into CASRGLTSGRGNEQFF.